This entry features one T cell receptor (beta chain) sequence. The antigen it recognizes is unknown. Base qualities were left out, and no much larger clone turns up one base away. Receptors were amplified or captured by the immunoSEQ multiplex PCR assay. A mixture of 60 forward primers for TCR Vbeta segments and 13 reverse primers for TCR Jbeta segments was used in the multiplex PCR. A multiplex PCR assay on genomic DNA amplified the CDR3 region of rearranged TCR beta genes. The amplified TCR beta libraries were sequenced on the Illumina HiSeq System as 87-base-pair reads. On the authors' methods: A later analysis tallied around 87 million unique TCR beta chains across the approximately 670 repertoires, and around 9.9 million of those chains were shared by two or more donors. To remove PCR and sequencing errors, raw reads were error-corrected and collapsed into unique sequences using a nearest-neighbor algorithm that merged closely related sequences. Alignment of CDR3 sequences to IMGT reference sequences was used to assign V, D and J gene segments. For a sequence to be retained, a match of at least six nucleotides was required to both a V gene segment and a J gene segment. A rearrangement counted as productive if the CDR3 had no stop codons and remained in frame with V and J, and every other rearrangement counted as non-productive. Following IMGT convention, CDR3 was defined as the stretch from the second conserved V-encoded cysteine up to the conserved J-encoded phenylalanine. In an earlier analysis of 500 to 650 of the donors, sequences lacking an unambiguous match to a single V gene segment were excluded. An earlier analysis of several hundred of the donors called V segments functional above 56.7% productive rearrangements and segregating when the between-donor standard deviation exceeded 5%. A statistical classification framework was developed to diagnose cytomegalovirus status using the catalog of TCR beta chain sequences. In a later analysis, TCR nucleotide sequences were compared against IMGT/GENE-DB human TR gene sequences so that V and J genes could be assigned. The TCRdist pipeline was used in a later analysis to assign CDR3 sequences and most-parsimonious VDJ recombination scenarios. In a later analysis, each TCR beta chain was defined by its CDR3 amino acid sequence together with its V-gene family, and reads lacking a unique V-gene family were excluded. In a later analysis, approximately 590 highly shared, low-generation-probability nucleotide sequences were removed to address suspected cross-contamination and a sequencing artifact. A later analysis calculated a clonal expansion index for each public chain from normalized within-repertoire ranks of inferred template counts. In a later analysis, generation probabilities were computed using a VDJ recombination model fitted to out-of-frame rearrangements, and the results were checked against IGoR. Hypergeometric tests were used in a later analysis to score TCR-TCR, TCR-HLA and TCR-CMV co-occurrence, with a repertoire-size bias correction applied to the TCR pairs. To estimate false discovery rates, a later analysis permuted the HLA or CMV assignments 20 times. In a later analysis, co-occurring TCRs were grouped with DBSCAN, and TCRdist sequence similarity was added when clustering was performed within HLA-allele-positive subsets. For co-occurrence clustering, repertoires with fewer than 30,000 or more than 120,000 public chains were excluded, along with roughly five repertoires with anomalous nucleotide sharing. TCRdb holds this immuneACCESS table with in-frame rearrangements only. Some clones are missing; in checked studies, unresolved V genes explain under half, and the rest has no known cause. The V and J calls and the clone size are those of that table, but D and trimming were determined from the DNA. This sample is represented by around 110,000 clones; roughly 70% of them were singletons. Of the sample, 11% to 15% is held by the ten largest clones.

The data belong to a study of cytomegalovirus exposure and HLA in healthy donors (dated by TCRdb to the late 2010s). Regarding the research as a whole: An earlier analysis of approximately 590 of the donors reported more than 250 Gb of sequence data and approximately 110 million unique TCR beta sequences from about 200 million T cells. The later analysis used no new phenotypic data to find candidate immune exposures, relying instead on TCR beta sequences and their occurrence across donors. Alongside the repertoire data, information on donor age, sex, ethnicity and CMV serostatus was compiled. A later analysis re-analyzed previously published TCR beta repertoires from hundreds of donors and added high-resolution HLA genotyping to study TCR occurrence patterns. HLA typing covered class I and class II loci at four-digit resolution. The genetic ancestry cluster associated with self-reported Caucasian donors included approximately 85% of the roughly 400 genotyped donors. On average, approximately 250,000 unique TCR beta nucleotide sequences were sequenced per donor among 300 to 500 genotyped donors of the cohort, with about 17% of those sequences being non-productive. The number of donors typed differed by locus, with about 629-630 for A, B, C, DRB1 and DQB1, more than 500 for DQA1, over 600 for DPA1, and 472 for DPB1. An early release covering roughly 640 HLA-typed donors comprised about 300 gigabases of sequencing data and tens of millions of unique TCR sequences. A later genetic analysis took genome-wide SNP genotypes for about 55% of the 666 donors and used that subset as a discovery cohort. Using immunosequencing, the study profiled T cell repertoires from about 610 subjects and related those repertoires to cytomegalovirus serostatus. To predict cytomegalovirus infection status, the study brought together high-throughput TCR immunosequencing, statistical association of individual TCRs with disease status, and machine learning. The study was designed to test whether signatures of past pathogen exposure could be identified by cataloging public T cell receptors. Because of strong linkage in the cohort, roughly five DR-DQ haplotypes were treated as single units for association and clustering. All discovery cohort repertoires had been generated on a single sequencing platform. An earlier analysis of several hundred of the donors applied high-throughput TCR beta sequencing to assess whether each TCR beta V gene segment acted as functional or pseudogenic. Besides the first cohort of about 730 subjects, a separate validation cohort made up of over 100 different subjects was used. Overall results and qualifications from the work: A further reported finding was that TCR beta sequences accurately predicted the HLA-A and HLA-B alleles for most subjects in the first cohort. An association between a missense DCLRE1C variant and V-gene and J-gene trimming of TCR beta chains was found in a later genetic analysis and replicated in an independent cohort. This cohort had only TCR beta chains sequenced, and the lack of alpha or paired-chain data limited which features could be detected. According to a later analysis, parvovirus B19, influenza, CMV and Epstein-Barr virus appeared linked to several top co-occurrence clusters. Linkage disequilibrium might explain the correlated functional status among segregating V segments, but an unknown experimental factor could not be ruled out. A cluster of highly shared sequence variants was judged likely to represent a technical artifact of the sequencing pipeline. Most CMV-associated TCR beta chains appeared to be HLA-restricted in a later analysis, and the HLA associations seemed to be driven largely by CMV exposure. Presence/absence analyses assumed roughly uniform sequencing depth across donors, an assumption that may not hold. In the study, some 180 TCR beta chains were listed as associated with cytomegalovirus. When HLA alleles, especially DR and DQ, strongly co-occurred, TCR associations were difficult to assign to individual alleles. Immune exposure information for the cohort was limited to CMV serostatus. The authors suggested that the approach could potentially be extended to other disease states and immunological phenotypes. The earlier analysis of approximately 540 of the donors excluded roughly 16 rarely observed V segments, including chromosome 9 orphons, because counts were too low. In an earlier analysis of around 600 of the donors, most TCR beta V segments appeared in productive rearrangements about 90% or about 30% of the time, broadly matching IMGT annotations. Compared with the 666-donor mean, donors in an Asian-associated ancestry cluster had fewer N-insertions in productive TCRs, according to a later genetic analysis. A few of the identified cytomegalovirus-associated TCR beta chains were confirmed in vitro to be specific for cytomegalovirus antigens. A later analysis found that TCR association rates varied across HLA loci, with DRB1 alleles showing the most associated TCRs and HLA-C alleles the fewest. In a later analysis, some 18,000 TCR beta sequences were associated with specific HLA alleles at a false discovery rate of 0.05. Most TCR sequences were observed very rarely across donors, whereas some public TCRs were present in many individuals. Cytomegalovirus status was reported to be diagnosed by the classifier with high specificity and sensitivity in both the original and validation cohorts. Some IMGT-functional V segments, including TRBV6-2 and TRBV6-3, could not be told apart with the 87-base-pair reads, so those segments were excluded. A later analysis found that HLA-associated TCR beta chains were more clonally expanded and had lower generation probabilities than equally common non-associated chains. Because HLA typing was missing for some donors at each locus, association tests included only the typed subset.

The cohort consisted of 650 to 850 healthy bone marrow donors. At the time of sampling, every cohort member was nominally healthy, though immune exposures that went unrecorded were likely present. The donor was CMV seropositive and belonged to the group of a few hundred seropositive cohort members. Each donor provided a peripheral blood sample, and peripheral blood mononuclear cells were used for TCR beta sequencing. The Qiagen DNeasy Blood Extraction Kit was used to extract genomic DNA from the blood cell samples. Including cysteine and phenylalanine, the CDR3 has 12 amino acids. Solely the CDR3 DNA is kept, with 36 bases framed from the first base. Based on the germline V gene, the CDR1 and CDR2 sequences are SQVTM and ANQGSEA. The junction carries 9 bases between V and J, which are trimmed by 3 bases and 4 bases respectively.

The sequence was obtained from a woman in her 40s in good health and CMV-seropositive. Material for sequencing was PBMCs. The chain is assembled from TRBV29-1 and TRBJ1-1, with no reliable assignment of the D segment. The CDR3 reads CSVDRGGTEAFF. The DNA sequence is given as TGCAGCGTTGACCGAGGAGGCACTGAAGCTTTCTTT. Reference TRBV29-1 and TRBJ1-1 proteins supply the regions before and after the CDR3; the full variable domain is: SAVISQKPSRDICQRGTSLTIQCQVDSQVTMMFWYRQQPGQSLTLIATANQGSEATYESGFVIDKFPISRPNLTFSTLTVSNMSPEDSSIYLCSVDRGGTEAFFGQGTRLTVV.